This paragraph covers one TCR beta chain sequence. The V gene lost 6 bases and the J gene lost 5 bases, with 8 bases spanning the gap. The length of the CDR3 is 13 residues. This sample is drawn from a study of blood T cell repertoires in COVID-19. The method was immunoSEQ multiplex PCR; TCRdb's version includes in-frame clones alone and lacks a portion of them. Of approximately 28,000 clones listed, roughly 78% were seen once; the top ten hold 20% to 25%. This receptor was taken from a boy aged 2 to 9 with active or convalescent COVID-19. Source material: peripheral blood. The chain combines TRBV12-3 or TRBV12-4 with TRBJ1-6; D is undetermined. The CDR3 loop reads CASRTGHNSPLHF. Written as DNA, the CDR3 is TGTGCCAGCAGGACTGGCCATAATTCACCCCTCCACTTT.